This T cell receptor (beta chain) was observed in a study of memory CD4+ T cells and cytomegalovirus serostatus. The overall study: Healthy Belgian adult donors included about nine CMV-positive and 24 CMV-negative people.

Overall study results and limits: About two fifths of the roughly 150 known CMV-associated TCRbeta sequences appeared in CD4+ memory.

CDR1 is MNHEY, CDR2 SMNVEV, per germline (reference sequence). The CDR3 totals 17 residues. After removal of 5 bases from V and 3 bases from J, the junction contained 8 bases not matched to a gene. Per the authors' pipeline: Out-of-frame sequences were removed, leaving 2,204,828 distinct TCRbeta sequences. The repertoire was sequenced with immunoSEQ multiplex PCR; TCRdb's copy has only in-frame clones and lacks some. That table furnishes V, J and clone size, whereas the DNA furnished D and trimming. The sample includes approximately 60,000 clones, over 65% seen only once; the top ten take about 3%. To note about this clone: Antigen specificity is unknown.

The sort gate was single viable CD3+CD4+CD8-CD45RO+ cells for memory CD4+ T cells. The origin of this receptor is an adult in good health and CMV-seropositive. Sequenced sample: memory CD4+ T cells from blood. The rearrangement links TRBV27 to TRBJ2-1; 12 bases agree with TRBD2. CDR3 in amino acids: CASSPALLAGGYNEQFF. The CDR3 DNA sequence: TGTGCCAGCAGTCCGGCCCTACTAGCGGGAGGCTACAATGAGCAGTTCTTC.